This TCR beta chain is drawn from a study of cytomegalovirus exposure and HLA in healthy donors. CDR1 and CDR2 from the germline V gene are SNHLY and FYNNEI. This CDR3 has 14 amino acids. Trimming pared 6 bases from V and 2 bases from J, leaving 13 bases between. Points on this clone: Its target is not known.

Vbeta (60) and Jbeta (13) primers were used in the PCR. Libraries were prepared by immunoSEQ multiplex PCR; TCRdb keeps only in-frame clonotypes and omits some of them. The sample has a few hundred thousand clones; 70% to 90% are singletons. General observations from the study: Differences between HLA loci emerged in a later analysis of TCR association rates, with DRB1 most and HLA-C fewest. TCR beta sequences reportedly predicted the HLA-A and HLA-B alleles of most subjects accurately.

This sequence originates from a young man in good health and CMV-seronegative. This chain connects TRBV2 to TRBJ1-2; D is unclear. The sequencing sample was made of PBMCs. The CDR3 bases are TGTGCCAGCAGAGAGACCGACATAAACTATGGCTACACCTTC. Amino acid sequence: CASRETDINYGYTF.